This T cell receptor beta chain was identified during a study of early T cells in non-severe SARS-CoV-2 infection. This clonotype was seen at least ten times. Germline V lookup: CDR1 KGHSH, CDR2 LQKENI. V lost 3 bases, J lost 2 bases, and 11 bases stayed unmatched. The CDR3 is 19 residues long. Researchers attached unique molecular identifiers to individual cDNA molecules. TCRdb itself ran the 5' RACE reads through MiXCR, one entry per CDR3 protein. Of tens of thousands of distinct CDR3 sequences in the sample, more than 8.5% were seen once. Sequencing was performed on whole blood. The sequence was collected from an adult who was a healthcare worker with PCR-confirmed SARS-CoV-2 infection or an uninfected control (not recorded which). V usage is TRBV18 and J usage is TRBJ2-5; 14 bases are shared with TRBD2. The CDR3: CASSPKGLAGGSGQETQYF. The CDR3, as DNA: TGTGCCAGCTCACCGAAAGGACTAGCGGGAGGATCTGGGCAAGAGACCCAGTACTTC.